This T cell receptor (beta chain) was profiled in a study of T cells after yellow fever vaccination. This clonotype was detected a few times. What it recognizes is unknown. V gave up 9 bases and J gave up 0 bases, with 15 bases separating them. This CDR3 spans 15 amino acids. Germline V gene data show CDR1 as MNHNS and CDR2 as SASEGT. Points from the study as a whole: Contamination of FACS-sorted repertoires by abundant clonotypes from the bulk population could occur. Post-booster repertoires again held most primary-vaccination clones (roughly 95% CD4, 80% to 90% CD8).

It was through 5'RACE template switching that TCR cDNA was made, with a universal primer site and UMIs added. TCRdb analysed the 5' RACE reads with MiXCR anew, one entry per CDR3 protein. In the table there are around 500,000 distinct CDR3 sequences, 20% to 25% of which are singletons. This specimen was PBMCs, taken about 20 days after the first yellow fever vaccination. The clonotype originates from a man aged 18 to 29 who received the YFV17D yellow fever vaccine. This chain links TRBV6-1 with TRBJ2-1, with D uncertain. The CDR3 region has the DNA TGTGCCAGTACACTTGGAATAAACTCCTACAATGAGCAGTTCTTC. Translated: CASTLGINSYNEQFF.